A selection of T cell receptor beta chains follows, all from one sample in a study of lymphopenia after photon versus proton radiotherapy. Sequenced by immunoSEQ multiplex PCR; TCRdb stores in-frame clones only, minus some. This table holds roughly 22,000 clones, over 80% found once. Specimen: peripheral blood, collected from a patient treated with proton-based radiotherapy. The receptors shown here come from a woman in her 70s with pancreatic cancer. CDR3s leave out the opening cysteine and the closing phenylalanine or tryptophan. A D gene is named only where the DNA matches it firmly.

J gene,D gene,V gene,CDR3 protein
TRBJ2-5,-,TRBV19,ASTNRAGGPPETQY
TRBJ1-1,TRBD1,TRBV2,ATTAGGLTEAF
TRBJ2-3,TRBD1,TRBV5-6,ASSAPGQGAADTQY
TRBJ2-7,TRBD2,TRBV13,ASSLREGTYEQY
TRBJ1-1,-,TRBV2,ASSVAAMNTEAF
TRBJ2-1,TRBD2,TRBV9,ASSVSSGTPYNEQF
TRBJ2-7,-,TRBV5-4,ASSSELVSYEQY
TRBJ1-2,-,TRBV5-4,ASALGDEHGYT
TRBJ1-1,-,TRBV27,ASSLVGVLGANTEAF
TRBJ1-2,TRBD1,TRBV23-1,ASSQSRLPGTDYGYT
TRBJ1-6,-,TRBV30,AWRIPSTGGSSPLH
TRBJ2-4,TRBD2,TRBV29-1,SVEPTGGTNIQY
TRBJ2-7,TRBD1,TRBV14,ASSPTYRTGTGGNEQY
TRBJ2-1,-,TRBV7-9,ASSFPQRANYNEQF
TRBJ2-5,TRBD2,TRBV4-1,ASSPAGLAGVVVKTQY
TRBJ2-2,TRBD1,TRBV10-3,AIRTSGTGNTGELF
TRBJ2-2,TRBD2,TRBV11-3,ATQTSGNTGELF
TRBJ2-2,-,TRBV7-9,ASSELRGGELF
TRBJ2-7,-,TRBV6-5,ASSYSEGSYEQY
TRBJ2-1,TRBD2,TRBV7-2,ASSRGLADNEQF
TRBJ1-5,-,TRBV15,AVGSLGNQPQH
TRBJ2-5,-,TRBV6-1,ASSEASGSQETQY
TRBJ2-7,TRBD1,TRBV7-9,ASSLGATGGLYEQY
TRBJ1-2,-,TRBV10-3,AISEPGHYGYT
TRBJ1-1,-,TRBV7-2,ASSLDVGGGSGAF
TRBJ2-7,-,TRBV6-5,ASSRSGLPKEQY